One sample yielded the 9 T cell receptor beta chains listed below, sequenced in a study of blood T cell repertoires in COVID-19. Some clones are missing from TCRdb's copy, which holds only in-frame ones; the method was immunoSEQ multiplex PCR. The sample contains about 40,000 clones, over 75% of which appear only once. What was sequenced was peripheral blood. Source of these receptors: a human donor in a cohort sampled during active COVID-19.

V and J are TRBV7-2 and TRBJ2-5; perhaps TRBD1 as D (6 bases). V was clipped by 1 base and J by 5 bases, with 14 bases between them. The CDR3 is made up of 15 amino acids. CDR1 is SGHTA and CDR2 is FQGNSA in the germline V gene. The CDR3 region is CASSLGQGRRETQYF. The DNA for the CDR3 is TGTGCCAGCAGCTTAGGCCAGGGGCGGCGGGAGACCCAGTACTTC. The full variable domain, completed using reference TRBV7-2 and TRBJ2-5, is GAGVSQSPSNKVTEKGKDVELRCDPISGHTALYWYRQSLGQGLEFLIYFQGNSAPDKSGLPSDRFSAERTGGSVSTLTIQRTQQEDSAVYLCASSLGQGRRETQYFGPGTRLLVL.

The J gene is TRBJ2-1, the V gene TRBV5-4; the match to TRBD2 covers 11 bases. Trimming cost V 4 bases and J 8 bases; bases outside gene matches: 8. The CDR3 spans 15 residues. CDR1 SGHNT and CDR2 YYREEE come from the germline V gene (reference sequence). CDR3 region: CASSATGTSGDEQFF. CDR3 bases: TGTGCCAGCAGCGCTACCGGGACTAGCGGCGATGAGCAGTTCTTC.

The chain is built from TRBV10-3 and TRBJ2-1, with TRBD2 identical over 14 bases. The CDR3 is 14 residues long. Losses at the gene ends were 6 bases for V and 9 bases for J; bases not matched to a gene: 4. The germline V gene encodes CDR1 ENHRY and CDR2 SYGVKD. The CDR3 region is CAIRTSGGAGEQFF. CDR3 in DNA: TGTGCCATCAGGACTAGCGGGGGGGCGGGTGAGCAGTTCTTC.

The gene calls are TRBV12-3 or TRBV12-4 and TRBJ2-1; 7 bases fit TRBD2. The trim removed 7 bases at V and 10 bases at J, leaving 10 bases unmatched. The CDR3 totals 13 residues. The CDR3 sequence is CASTPRPGGEQFF. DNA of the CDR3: TGTGCCAGCACCCCAAGGCCCGGGGGGGAGCAGTTCTTC.

The CDR3 nucleotides read TGTGCCAGCAGCTCCCACAGGGGATTCACAGATACGCAGTATTTT. This sequence encodes CASSSHRGFTDTQYF. V gene TRBV5-8 combines with J gene TRBJ2-3; TRBD1 agrees at 7 bases. The CDR3 length is 15 residues. After removal of 3 bases from V and 2 bases from J, the junction contained 6 bases not matched to a gene. The germline gives CDR1 SGHTS, CDR2 YDEGEE.

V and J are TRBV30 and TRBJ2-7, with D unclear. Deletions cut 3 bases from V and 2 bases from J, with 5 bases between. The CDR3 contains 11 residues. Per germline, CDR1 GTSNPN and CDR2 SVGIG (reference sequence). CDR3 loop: CAWRTAYEQYF. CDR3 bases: TGTGCCTGGAGAACAGCCTACGAGCAGTACTTC.

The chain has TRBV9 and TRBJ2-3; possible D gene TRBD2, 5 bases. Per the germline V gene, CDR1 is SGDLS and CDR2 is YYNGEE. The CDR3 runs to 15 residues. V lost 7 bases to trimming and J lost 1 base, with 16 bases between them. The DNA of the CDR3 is TGTGCCAGCTCCCCGTCGGGGTGGGGCACAGATACGCAGTATTTT. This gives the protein CASSPSGWGTDTQYF.

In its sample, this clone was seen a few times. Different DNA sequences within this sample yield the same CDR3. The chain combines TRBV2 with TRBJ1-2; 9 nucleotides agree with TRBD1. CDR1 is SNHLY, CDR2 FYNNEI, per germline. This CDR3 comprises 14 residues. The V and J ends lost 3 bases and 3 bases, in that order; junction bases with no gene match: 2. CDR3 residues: CASSEDRGDYGYTF. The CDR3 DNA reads TGTGCCAGCAGTGAGGACAGGGGAGACTATGGCTACACCTTC. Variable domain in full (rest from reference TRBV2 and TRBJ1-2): EPEVTQTPSHQVTQMGQEVILRCVPISNHLYFYWYRQILGQKVEFLVSFYNNEISEKSEIFDDQFSVERPDGSNFTLKIRSTKLEDSAMYFCASSEDRGDYGYTFGSGTRLTVV.

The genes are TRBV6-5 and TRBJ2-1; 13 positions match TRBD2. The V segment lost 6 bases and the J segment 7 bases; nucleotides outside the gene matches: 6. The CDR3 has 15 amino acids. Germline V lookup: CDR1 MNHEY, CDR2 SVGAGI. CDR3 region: CASRAGTSGANEQFF. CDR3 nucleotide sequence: TGTGCCAGCAGAGCCGGGACTAGCGGGGCTAATGAGCAGTTCTTC.